The 10 T cell receptor beta chains below come from one sample, sequenced in a study of cytomegalovirus exposure and HLA in healthy donors (dated by TCRdb to about 2017). Library method: the immunoSEQ multiplex PCR assay. Entries here come from immuneACCESS through TCRdb and include only in-frame sequences with V and J called. Some clones fail to appear in such tables; in the studies checked, an unresolved V gene covers under half of the shortfall, and the cause of the remainder is unknown. This sample holds approximately 110,000 clones; about nine tenths were observed only once. The top ten clones comprise more than 2% of the sample. Source material: PBMCs. These receptors originate from a woman between 18 and 29 years old in good health and CMV-seronegative.

The V gene is TRBV29-1, the J gene TRBJ2-5; 7 bases line up with TRBD1. V lost 5 bases to trimming and J lost 4 bases; unmatched junction nucleotides: 10. This CDR3 contains 14 residues. CDR1 and CDR2 from the germline V gene are SQVTM and ANQGSEA. CDR3 in DNA: TGCAGCGTTCGACAACACAGGGGTAGAGAGACCCAGTACTTC. This sequence encodes CSVRQHRGRETQYF.

The chain combines TRBV19 with TRBJ1-5; 8 bases agree with TRBD1. Trimming at V came to 8 bases and at J to 4 bases, leaving 10 bases not matched to a gene. CDR1 and CDR2 from the germline V gene are LNHDA and SQIVND (reference sequence). The CDR3 sequence is 15 residues long. DNA for the CDR3: TGTGCCAGTTCAGACAGGGGATTCTTTAATCAGCCCCAGCATTTT. Protein sequence: CASSDRGFFNQPQHF.

The chain recombines TRBV27 with TRBJ2-7, with D tentatively TRBD2 (5 bases). With 5 bases removed from V and 4 bases from J, the gap between germline ends came to 12 bases. Germline V CDR1 and CDR2: MNHEY, SMNVEV (reference sequence). The CDR3 is 13 amino acids. CDR3: CASSLNERYEQYF. The CDR3 DNA follows: TGTGCCAGCAGTCTCAATGAGCGGTACGAGCAGTACTTC.

The rearrangement joins TRBV7-8 to TRBJ2-1; weak D call: TRBD2 (6 bases). Per the germline V gene, CDR1 is SGHVS and CDR2 is FQNEAQ. The ends were cut back, 2 bases at V and 9 bases at J, with 17 bases in the middle. CDR3 length: 15 residues. CDR3 bases: TGTGCCAGCAGCTTACGGGTGGGAGGAATAGGTGAGCAGTTCTTC. Its translation: CASSLRVGGIGEQFF.

The J gene is TRBJ2-2, the V gene TRBV11-3, with 7 bases fitting TRBD1. The CDR3 consists of 15 residues. Trimming cost V 6 bases and J 6 bases; bases outside gene matches: 10. Looked up from germline, CDR1 is SGHNT and CDR2 is YENEEA. This chain's CDR3 is CASSLGRQGAGELFF. CDR3 nucleotide sequence: TGTGCCAGCAGTTTGGGTCGTCAGGGGGCCGGGGAGCTGTTTTTT. Combining the CDR3 with reference TRBV11-3 and TRBJ2-2 gives the whole variable domain EAGVVQSPRYKIIEKKQPVAFWCNPISGHNTLYWYLQNLGQGPELLIRYENEEAVDDSQLPKDRFSAERLKGVDSTLKIQPAELGDSAVYLCASSLGRQGAGELFFGEGSRLTVL.

V and J are TRBV7-3 and TRBJ2-7, with TRBD2 matching 10 bases. V trimming: 5 bases; J trimming: 1 base; junction bases outside the gene matches: 5. The CDR3 runs 15 residues. The germline CDR1 and CDR2 sequences are SGHTA and FQGTGA. The CDR3 DNA sequence: TGTGCCAGCAGCCCTACTAGCGGGAATTCCTACGAGCAGTACTTC. Protein: CASSPTSGNSYEQYF.

This clone was recorded once. The V and J genes are TRBV30 and TRBJ1-2, with 11 positions matching TRBD1. With 5 bases clipped from V and 10 bases from J, the junction kept 6 bases outside the gene matches. Germline CDR1 is GTSNPN and CDR2 is SVGIG (reference sequence). This CDR3 contains 12 residues. The CDR3 nucleotides read TGTGCCTGGGGGGGACAGGGGGGTACCTACACCTTC. Amino acids: CAWGGQGGTYTF.

V and J are TRBV4-2 and TRBJ2-1; tentatively, D is TRBD2 (5 bases). The CDR3 length is 17 residues. With 2 bases removed from V and 4 bases from J, the gap between germline ends came to 18 bases. CDR1 and CDR2 from the germline V gene are LGHNA and YNFKEQ. This CDR3 reads CASSQSKAQRSYNEQFF. The CDR3 nucleotides are TGTGCCAGCAGCCAATCCAAGGCGCAGCGGAGTTACAATGAGCAGTTCTTC.

V gene TRBV27 combines with J gene TRBJ1-4; possibly TRBD1 for D (5 bases). Trimming took off 5 bases at V and 5 bases at J, with 12 bases between the two ends. The CDR3 is made up of 14 amino acids. CDR1 and CDR2 from the germline V gene are MNHEY and SMNVEV (reference sequence). The CDR3 spells CASSPLGQNEKLFF. DNA for the CDR3: TGTGCCAGCAGTCCATTGGGGCAAAATGAAAAACTGTTTTTT.

This chain connects TRBV7-9 to TRBJ2-7; 7 bases map to TRBD1. V lost 3 bases, J lost 3 bases, and 2 bases stayed unmatched. CDR3 size: 13 residues. The germline gives CDR1 SEHNR, CDR2 FQNEAQ (reference sequence). For the CDR3, the DNA is TGTGCCAGCAGCTTCCGGACAGGCTACGAGCAGTACTTC. This encodes CASSFRTGYEQYF.